This T cell receptor beta chain derives from a study of T cell repertoires in cytomegalovirus infection. Study at large: An indication of both CMV infection and matching HLA type came from public TCR beta signatures.

TCRdb re-derived calls from the reads in MiXCR, one entry per CDR3 protein. The data show around 130,000 distinct CDR3 sequences, roughly 9% seen once. General study findings and limits: People with CMV and the relevant HLA were identified by cumulative public TCR beta family frequency. Within the response measured ex vivo, HLA-C-restricted CMV-specific TCR beta clonotypes were dominant.

Germline V CDR1 and CDR2: SGHDN, FVKESK. CDR3 length equals 12 residues. Unmatched junction bases numbered 5, after V lost 6 bases and J lost 7 bases. This clonotype came up many times. Its antigen remains unknown. Material for sequencing was PBMCs. The clonotype was recovered from a human donor in good health (CMV status not recorded). Some clones in this sample may be carry-over from other donors' samples. The chain combines TRBV14 with TRBJ2-7; 8 bases are shared with TRBD1. For the CDR3, the DNA is TGTGCCAGCAGTCCGGACAGGGTGGAGCAGTACTTC. Its translation is CASSPDRVEQYF.